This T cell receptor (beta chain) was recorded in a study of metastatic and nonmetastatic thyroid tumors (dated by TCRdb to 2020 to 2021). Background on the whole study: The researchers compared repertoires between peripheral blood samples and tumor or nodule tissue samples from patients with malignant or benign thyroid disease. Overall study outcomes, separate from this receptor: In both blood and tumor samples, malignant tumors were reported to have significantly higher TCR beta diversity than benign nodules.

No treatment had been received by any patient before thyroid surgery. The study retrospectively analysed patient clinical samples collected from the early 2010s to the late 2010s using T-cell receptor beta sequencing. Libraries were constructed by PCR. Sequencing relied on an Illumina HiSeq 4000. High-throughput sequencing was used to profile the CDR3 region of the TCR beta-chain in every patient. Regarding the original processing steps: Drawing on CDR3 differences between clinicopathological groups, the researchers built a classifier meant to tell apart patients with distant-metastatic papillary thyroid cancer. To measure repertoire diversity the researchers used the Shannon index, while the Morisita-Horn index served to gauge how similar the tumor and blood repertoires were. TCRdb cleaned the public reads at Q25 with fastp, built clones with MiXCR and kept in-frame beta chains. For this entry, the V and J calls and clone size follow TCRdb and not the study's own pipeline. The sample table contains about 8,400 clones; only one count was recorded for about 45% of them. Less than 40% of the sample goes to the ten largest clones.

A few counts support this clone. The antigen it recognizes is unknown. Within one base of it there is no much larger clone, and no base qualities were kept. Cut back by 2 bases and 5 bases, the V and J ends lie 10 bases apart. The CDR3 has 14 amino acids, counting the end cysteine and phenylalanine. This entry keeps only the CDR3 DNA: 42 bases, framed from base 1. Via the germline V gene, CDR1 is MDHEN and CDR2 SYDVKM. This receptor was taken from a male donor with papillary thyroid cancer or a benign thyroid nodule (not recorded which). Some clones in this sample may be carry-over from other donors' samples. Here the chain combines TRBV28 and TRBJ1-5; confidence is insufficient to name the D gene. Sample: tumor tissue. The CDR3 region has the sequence CASSLRDAYQPQHF. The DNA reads TGTGCCAGCAGTTTAAGAGACGCCTATCAGCCCCAGCATTTT.